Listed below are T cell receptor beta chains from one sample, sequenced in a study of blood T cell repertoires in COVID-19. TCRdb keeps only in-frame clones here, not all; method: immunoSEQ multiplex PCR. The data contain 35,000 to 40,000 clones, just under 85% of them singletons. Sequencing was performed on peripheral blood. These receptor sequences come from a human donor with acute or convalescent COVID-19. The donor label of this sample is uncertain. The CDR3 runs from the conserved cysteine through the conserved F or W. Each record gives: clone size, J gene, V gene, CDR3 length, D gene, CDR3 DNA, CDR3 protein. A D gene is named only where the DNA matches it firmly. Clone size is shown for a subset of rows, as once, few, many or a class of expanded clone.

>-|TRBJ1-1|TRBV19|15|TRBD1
TGTGCCAGTAGTACCCGAAGACAGGGTCGGACTGAAGCTTTCTTT
CASSTRRQGRTEAFF
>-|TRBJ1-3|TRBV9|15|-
TGTGCCAGCACTCCACGATGGGGGCGAGGAAACACCATATATTTT
CASTPRWGRGNTIYF
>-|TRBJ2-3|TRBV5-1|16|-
TGCGCCAGCAGCTTCAACTCGGGACTCAACACAGATACGCAGTATTTT
CASSFNSGLNTDTQYF
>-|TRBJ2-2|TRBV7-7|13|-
TGTGCCACGTCTCCTGGCAACACCGGGGAGCTGTTTTTT
CATSPGNTGELFF
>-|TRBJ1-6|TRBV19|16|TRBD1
TGTGCCAGTAGCCAACCTGCGACAGGGAGGAATTCACCCCTCCACTTT
CASSQPATGRNSPLHF
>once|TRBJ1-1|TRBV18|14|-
TGTGCCAGCTCCCCCTGGGGGGTGAACACTGAAGCTTTCTTT
CASSPWGVNTEAFF
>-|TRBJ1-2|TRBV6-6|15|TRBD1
TGTGCCAGCAGTTATTCGGACAGGGGGACCTATGGCTACACCTTC
CASSYSDRGTYGYTF
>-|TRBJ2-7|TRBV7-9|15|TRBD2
TGTGCCAGCAGCTGGGGACTAGCGGGGGGCGATGAGCAGTACTTC
CASSWGLAGGDEQYF
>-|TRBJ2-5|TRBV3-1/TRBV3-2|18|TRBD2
TGTGCCAGCAGCCAAGGGGTACCTAGCGGGAGGGCGGGGGAGACCCAGTACTTC
CASSQGVPSGRAGETQYF
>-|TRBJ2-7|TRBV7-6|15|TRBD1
TGTGCCAGCAGCCACCGGGACAGGGGGCCCTACGAGCAGTACTTC
CASSHRDRGPYEQYF
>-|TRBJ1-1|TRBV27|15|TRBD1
TGTGCCAGCGCAATCCAAGGGGGCGCGAGGACTGAAGCTTTCTTT
CASAIQGGARTEAFF
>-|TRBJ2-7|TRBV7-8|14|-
TGTGCCAGCAGCTTAGCCGGGACACCCTACGAGCAGTACTTC
CASSLAGTPYEQYF
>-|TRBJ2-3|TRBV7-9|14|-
TGTGCCAGCAGCCTGCTCGTGGCCACAGATACGCAGTATTTT
CASSLLVATDTQYF